These 23 T cell receptor beta chains came from one sample sequenced in a study of control samples from healthy donors and cancer patients. Sequencing was performed with immunoSEQ multiplex PCR; in TCRdb, only in-frame clones are kept and a portion is missing. The repertoire holds around 41,000 clones, with around 88% as singletons. The specimen sequenced was PBMCs. The receptors stem from a woman in her sixties with lung cancer.

The chain is built from TRBV28 and TRBJ1-2; the D gene is possibly TRBD1 (5 bases). V dropped 6 bases and J dropped 5 bases, with 16 bases sitting between them. Germline V gives CDR1 MDHEN, CDR2 SYDVKM. The CDR3 totals 14 residues. The CDR3 loop is CASSLGALWYGYTF. CDR3 sequence (DNA): TGTGCCAGCAGCCTAGGGGCCCTTTGGTATGGCTACACCTTC.

This rearrangement joins TRBV7-3 to TRBJ2-1, with D hard to call. The V end lost 6 bases, the J end lost 8 bases, and 14 bases lay between the germline ends. This CDR3 spans 13 amino acids. The germline V gene encodes CDR1 SGHTA and CDR2 FQGTGA. Here the CDR3 reads CASSPTNSDEQFF. DNA for the CDR3: TGTGCCAGCAGTCCAACGAACTCGGATGAGCAGTTCTTC.

V is TRBV6-5 and J is TRBJ2-7; D gene unclear. There are 15 residues in the CDR3. From germline, CDR1 is MNHEY and CDR2 SVGAGI. Trimming removed 0 bases from V and 0 bases from J, with 9 bases in between. This CDR3 is CASSYSTLRSYEQYF. In DNA form, the CDR3 reads TGTGCCAGCAGTTACTCGACCCTTCGCTCCTACGAGCAGTACTTC.

The chain joins TRBV5-6 to TRBJ2-3; the D is unclear. Germline values: CDR1 SGHDT, CDR2 YYEEEE. This CDR3 comprises 15 residues. Trimming cost V 0 bases and J 0 bases, with 8 bases left between them. Here the CDR3 DNA reads TGTGCCAGCAGCTTGGTTTTCGGTAGCACAGATACGCAGTATTTT. Encoded protein: CASSLVFGSTDTQYF.

The rearrangement joins TRBV27 to TRBJ2-5; D gene uncertain. The CDR3 runs to 13 residues. Germline CDR1 is MNHEY and CDR2 is SMNVEV (reference sequence). Between the trimmed V and J ends, which lost 5 bases and 0 bases, there was a span of 7 bases. CDR3 protein: CASSGRYQETQYF. Written as DNA, the CDR3 is TGTGCCAGCAGTGGCAGGTACCAAGAGACCCAGTACTTC.

The genes are TRBV5-5 and TRBJ1-6, with a tentative D call TRBD1 (6 bases). This CDR3 is 14 amino acids long. The V end was cut by 6 bases, the J end by 8 bases, with 15 bases between. CDR1 SGHKS and CDR2 YYEKEE come from the germline V gene (reference sequence). Here the CDR3 reads CASKRTAGDSPLHF. The CDR3 bases are TGTGCCAGCAAAAGGACAGCGGGAGATTCACCCCTCCACTTT.

The chain has TRBV6-5 and TRBJ1-5, with D unclear. The germline V gene has CDR1 MNHEY and CDR2 SVGAGI. Trimming cost V 9 bases and J 0 bases, with 15 bases left between them. The CDR3 has 15 residues. For the CDR3, the DNA is TGTGCCAGTAGGGCGGGCCTGTATAGCAATCAGCCCCAGCATTTT. Its translation: CASRAGLYSNQPQHF.

The chain carries TRBV7-9 and TRBJ2-2, with TRBD2 as a possible D gene (5 bases). The V gene's germline CDR1 is SEHNR and CDR2 FQNEAQ (reference sequence). This CDR3 comprises 16 residues. Trimming stripped 6 bases from V and 5 bases from J, with 19 bases between. CDR3 in DNA: TGTGCCAGCAGTTCTATTCCAACAAGAGGGACCGGGGAGCTGTTTTTT. This sequence encodes CASSSIPTRGTGELFF.

The gene calls are TRBV6-5 and TRBJ2-2; D possibly uses TRBD1 or TRBD2 (5 bases each). Germline CDR1 reads MNHEY; CDR2 reads SVGAGI. V was clipped by 0 bases and J by 7 bases, with 9 bases between them. This CDR3 spans 14 amino acids. CDR3 sequence (DNA): TGTGCCAGCAGTTACTCTGGGGGTGGCGGGGAGCTGTTTTTT. Amino acids: CASSYSGGGGELFF.

The chain couples TRBV11-1 to TRBJ1-1; D is unclear. The V gene lost 1 base and the J gene lost 1 base, with 10 bases spanning the gap. This CDR3 has 15 amino acids. CDR1 SGHAT and CDR2 FQDESV come from the germline V gene (reference sequence). The CDR3 DNA reads TGTGCCAGCAGCTTAGAGGTCGCGAGGAACACTGAAGCTTTCTTT. Translation: CASSLEVARNTEAFF.

The chain combines TRBV2 with TRBJ2-1; no firm D call. Per the germline V gene, CDR1 is SNHLY and CDR2 is FYNNEI. This CDR3 has 11 amino acids. V lost 6 bases and J 6 bases, leaving 6 bases between the germline ends. DNA for the CDR3: TGTGCCAGCAGCCCAGTCAATGAGCAGTTCTTC. As protein: CASSPVNEQFF.

This chain joins TRBV19 and TRBJ1-3; D not resolved. This CDR3 is 15 amino acids long. V was trimmed by 5 bases and J by 0 bases, leaving 11 bases between them. The germline gives CDR1 LNHDA, CDR2 SQIVND (reference sequence). CDR3 bases: TGTGCCAGTAGTCGGGGAGATAACTCTGGAAACACCATATATTTT. It translates to CASSRGDNSGNTIYF.

This clone was recorded a few times. This chain connects TRBV6-5 to TRBJ1-5, with D possibly being TRBD1 (5 bases). The CDR3 runs 13 residues. V dropped 0 bases and J dropped 5 bases, with 5 bases sitting between them. Germline V CDR1 and CDR2: MNHEY, SVGAGI. The CDR3 DNA reads as TGTGCCAGCAGTTACTCGGGGGATCAGCCCCAGCATTTT. Amino acids: CASSYSGDQPQHF.

This clone occurred once. The chain has TRBV7-2 and TRBJ2-2; D might be TRBD1 (6 bases). CDR3 length equals 12 residues. The V gene lost 9 bases and the J gene lost 4 bases, with 9 bases spanning the gap. Germline-derived CDR1 and CDR2 are SGHTA and FQGNSA. CDR3: CARAGATGELFF. The CDR3, as DNA: TGTGCCAGAGCAGGGGCCACCGGGGAGCTGTTTTTT.

The gene calls are TRBV5-1 and TRBJ1-4; tentatively, D is TRBD1 (6 bases). The CDR3 extends over 16 amino acids. Germline loops: CDR1 SGHRS, CDR2 YFSETQ. The germline V and J ends were trimmed by 3 bases and 5 bases, with 17 bases remaining between them. The CDR3 loop is CASSSGQAEGNEKLFF. CDR3 sequence (DNA): TGCGCCAGCAGCTCGGGACAAGCCGAGGGGAATGAAAAACTGTTTTTT.

V and J are TRBV9 and TRBJ1-1; TRBD1 is a possible D gene (6 bases). The V gene lost 3 bases and the J gene lost 10 bases, with 13 bases spanning the gap. The CDR3 totals 12 residues. CDR1 and CDR2 (germline): SGDLS, YYNGEE. CDR3 in DNA: TGTGCCAGCAGCGCCACCCAGGGGCCAGCTTTCTTT. It is translated as CASSATQGPAFF.

V is TRBV5-1 and J is TRBJ1-3, with unresolved D. CDR1 SGHRS and CDR2 YFSETQ come from the germline V gene. This CDR3 region has 15 residues. V gave up 1 base and J gave up 0 bases, with 8 bases separating them. In DNA form, the CDR3 reads TGCGCCAGCAGCTTGCAAGCTCACTCTGGAAACACCATATATTTT. Its translation is CASSLQAHSGNTIYF.

This clone was counted once. The gene calls are TRBV19 and TRBJ1-2; 8 bases align to TRBD1. The CDR3 runs to 15 residues. The junction had 6 bases not matched to a gene; V was cut back by 1 base and J by 5 bases. The V gene's germline CDR1 is LNHDA and CDR2 SQIVND (reference sequence). The DNA for the CDR3 is TGTGCCAGTAGTATAGGACCGGGACAGGAATATGGCTACACCTTC. It encodes CASSIGPGQEYGYTF.

The V call is TRBV28, the J call TRBJ2-7; TRBD2 matches 8 bases. The V segment lost 7 bases and the J segment 2 bases; nucleotides outside the gene matches: 7. The germline gives CDR1 MDHEN, CDR2 SYDVKM. The CDR3 contains 14 residues. As DNA, the CDR3 is TGTGCCAGCACTCTGGGACTAGGCGCCTACGAGCAGTACTTC. Its protein product is CASTLGLGAYEQYF.

The gene calls are TRBV18 and TRBJ2-7; 11 bases align to TRBD1. V shed 6 bases and J 3 bases; nucleotides not matched to a gene: 7. Germline V gene data show CDR1 as KGHSH and CDR2 as LQKENI. The CDR3 is 15 amino acids. CDR3 sequence: CASSPQGQGGYEQYF. In nucleotides, the CDR3 is TGTGCCAGCTCCCCCCAGGGACAGGGGGGCTACGAGCAGTACTTC.

The chain couples TRBV6-5 to TRBJ1-5, with 7 positions matching TRBD1. Germline V gene data show CDR1 as MNHEY and CDR2 as SVGAGI. The CDR3 is 15 residues long. Unmatched junction bases numbered 0, after V lost 0 bases and J lost 1 base. Here the CDR3 DNA reads TGTGCCAGCAGTTACTCGACAGGGAGCAATCAGCCCCAGCATTTT. Translating it yields CASSYSTGSNQPQHF.

The chain is built from TRBV5-1 and TRBJ2-7, with TRBD2 matching over 9 bases. This CDR3 comprises 15 residues. Looked up from germline, CDR1 is SGHRS and CDR2 is YFSETQ. V lost 3 bases and J lost 3; bases outside the gene matches: 7. CDR3 in DNA: TGCGCCAGCAGCTCTTCCGGGACTAGCATCTACGAGCAGTACTTC. This sequence encodes CASSSSGTSIYEQYF.

The chain joins TRBV24-1 to TRBJ2-3; 7 bases are a match to TRBD1. This CDR3 comprises 15 residues. CDR1 KGHDR and CDR2 SFDVKD come from the germline V gene. With 3 bases clipped from V and 4 bases from J, the junction kept 6 bases outside the gene matches. CDR3 in DNA: TGTGCCACCAGTGATCCGGGACAGACTTCAGATACGCAGTATTTT. The encoded protein is CATSDPGQTSDTQYF.